Following are 15 T cell receptor beta chains from one sample sequenced in a study of CD8 T cells in Susac syndrome. RNA in amounts of about 0.45 to 1 ug was reverse transcribed with random hexamers. In TCRdb, the immunoSEQ multiplex PCR reads were re-called with MiXCR into one record per CDR3 protein. The repertoire consists of about 120,000 distinct CDR3 sequences, with 96% occurring once and the leading ten covering more than 0.12%. The sample was CD4+ T cells from PBMCs. The source is a human donor with Susac syndrome.

This rearrangement joins TRBV18 to TRBJ1-1; D unresolved. The germline V gene has CDR1 KGHSH and CDR2 LQKENI. Trimming left V 2 bases short and J 1 base short, with 5 bases between. CDR3 size: 13 residues. This chain's CDR3 is CASSPNGNTEAFF. CDR3 nucleotides: TGTGCCAGCTCACCAAACGGGAACACTGAAGCTTTCTTT.

This sequence joins TRBV20-1 and TRBJ2-7; 11 nucleotides align to TRBD1. Trimming cost V 6 bases and J 3 bases; bases outside gene matches: 7. Germline CDR1 is DFQATT and CDR2 is SNEGSKA (reference sequence). CDR3 length: 14 amino acids. CDR3 coding DNA: TGCAGTGCGTTGCCCGGGACAGGGGGCTACGAGCAGTACTTC. As protein: CSALPGTGGYEQYF.

This chain uses TRBV29-1 with TRBJ2-5, with TRBD1 as a possible D gene (5 bases). The germline V gene encodes CDR1 SQVTM and CDR2 ANQGSEA. V gave up 7 bases and J gave up 5 bases, with 14 bases separating them. CDR3 length: 12 residues. Written as DNA, the CDR3 is TGCAGCGGGACACCTGGACATGAGACCCAGTACTTC. Translated: CSGTPGHETQYF.

The genes are TRBV5-6 and TRBJ2-7; a possible D gene is TRBD2 (6 bases). Germline CDR1 is SGHDT and CDR2 is YYEEEE. The CDR3 contains 14 residues. Trimming took off 5 bases at V and 0 bases at J, with 12 bases between the two ends. The CDR3 nucleotides are TGTGCCAGCAGGCAGATCGGGGGCTCCTACGAGCAGTACTTC. Its protein product is CASRQIGGSYEQYF.

The chain recombines TRBV29-1 with TRBJ1-2; 7 nucleotides agree with TRBD1. The CDR3 has 13 amino acids. Trimming cost V 2 bases and J 5 bases; bases outside gene matches: 5. Per the germline V gene, CDR1 is SQVTM and CDR2 is ANQGSEA. The CDR3 reads CSVEYSGGYGYTF. DNA for the CDR3: TGCAGCGTTGAATATTCAGGGGGGTATGGCTACACCTTC.

This clonotype has a single count. The rearrangement uses TRBV7-8 and TRBJ1-4, with a possible D match to TRBD1 (6 bases). Germline V gene sequence: CDR1 SGHVS, CDR2 FQNEAQ. The CDR3 extends over 15 amino acids. Trimming cost V 1 base and J 5 bases, with 11 bases left between them. CDR3 loop: CASSLDGGGNEKLFF. CDR3 DNA sequence: TGTGCCAGCAGCTTAGACGGGGGCGGCAATGAAAAACTGTTTTTT.

V usage is TRBV3-1 and J usage is TRBJ2-5; TRBD2 might be the D (5 bases). CDR3 size: 14 residues. V dropped 5 bases and J dropped 4 bases, with 14 bases sitting between them. Germline V gene sequence: CDR1 LGHDT, CDR2 YNNKEL (reference sequence). Here the CDR3 DNA reads TGTGCCAGCAGCGCAAGCGGTACTAGAGAGACCCAGTACTTC. This codes for CASSASGTRETQYF.

The chain employs TRBV30 and TRBJ1-1; no definite D call. The V end was cut by 2 bases, the J end by 1 base, with 11 bases between. CDR1 and CDR2 (germline): GTSNPN, SVGIG (reference sequence). The CDR3 sequence is 14 residues long. The CDR3 reads CAWSRKGKNTEAFF. CDR3 nucleotide sequence: TGTGCCTGGAGTCGAAAGGGAAAGAACACTGAAGCTTTCTTT.

CDR3 protein: CSVGGRSSTDTQYF. In nucleotides, the CDR3 is TGCAGCGTTGGGGGGCGGTCTAGCACAGATACGCAGTATTTT. V is TRBV29-1 and J is TRBJ2-3; maybe TRBD1 (6 bases). The CDR3 runs 14 residues. V lost 4 bases, J lost 0 bases, and 11 bases lay in between. CDR1 is SQVTM, CDR2 ANQGSEA, per germline.

This chain connects TRBV14 to TRBJ2-7, with TRBD2 identical over 14 bases. The CDR3 consists of 15 residues. The germline gives CDR1 SGHDN, CDR2 FVKESK. After removal of 0 bases from V and 10 bases from J, the junction contained 5 bases not matched to a gene. The CDR3 loop is CASSQDPGTSGRQYF. DNA for the CDR3: TGTGCCAGCAGCCAAGATCCGGGGACTAGCGGGAGACAGTACTTC.

V usage is TRBV5-1 and J usage is TRBJ2-1, with 7 bases lining up with TRBD2. CDR3 length equals 14 residues. The germline CDR1 and CDR2 sequences are SGHRS and YFSETQ. V was pared by 4 bases and J by 6 bases, with 7 bases of the junction left unmatched. The CDR3 DNA is TGCGCCAGCAGCCCTCCTGGGACTATCAATGAGCAGTTCTTC. This sequence encodes CASSPPGTINEQFF.

The chain couples TRBV24-1 to TRBJ2-3, with TRBD2 as a possible D gene (7 bases). The CDR3 covers 17 residues. Per the germline V gene, CDR1 is KGHDR and CDR2 is SFDVKD. Trimming removed 3 bases from V and 1 base from J, with 16 bases in between. The CDR3 is CATSDLAGDIRTDTQYF. The CDR3 DNA follows: TGTGCCACCAGTGATCTGGCGGGGGACATACGCACAGATACGCAGTATTTT.

This chain connects TRBV4-1 to TRBJ2-1; TRBD2 matches at 12 bases. Germline CDR1 and CDR2: MGHRA and YSYEKL. J lost 4 bases, V lost 5 bases, and 9 bases had no gene match. There are 17 residues in the CDR3. Written as DNA, the CDR3 is TGCGCCAGCAGCGGTCGGGCTAGCGGGAGGGGGTACAATGAGCAGTTCTTC. Translated, it gives CASSGRASGRGYNEQFF.

The chain couples TRBV6-5 to TRBJ1-1, with D unresolved. Trimming took 7 bases from V and 2 from J, leaving 5 bases between them. Germline V gene sequence: CDR1 MNHEY, CDR2 SVGAGI. This CDR3 spans 11 amino acids. The CDR3 protein is CASTRNTEAFF. As DNA, the CDR3 is TGTGCCAGCACCCGTAACACTGAAGCTTTCTTT.

The chain has TRBV7-2 and TRBJ2-1; TRBD1 agrees at 7 bases. CDR3 length: 15 residues. Trimming removed 1 base from V and 7 bases from J; junction bases left unmatched: 7. Germline V gives CDR1 SGHTA, CDR2 FQGNSA. CDR3 DNA: TGTGCCAGCAGCTTAGGCCTTATACAGGGGAATGAGCAGTTCTTC. It translates to CASSLGLIQGNEQFF.